The 14 T cell receptor beta chains in this list originate from one sample, sequenced in a study of regulatory T cells in long-lasting Graves disease. TCR beta libraries were built with iRepertoire HTBI primers and Arm-PCR of CDR3 regions. TCRdb re-derived calls from the multiplex PCR reads in MiXCR, one entry per CDR3 protein. Of about 420,000 distinct CDR3 sequences detected, 20% to 30% appear once; the ten largest clones hold roughly a quarter. The time point denotes: persistent/refractory GD, antithyroid drugs over 5 years with positive TRAb. Generation of the TCR library employed RNA extracted from PBMCs. Sample: peripheral blood mononuclear cells (PBMCs), taken when the disease was refractory, from a patient treated with antithyroid drugs. These receptors were collected from a female donor with Graves disease.

The chain links TRBV28 to TRBJ2-1, with a tentative D call TRBD2 (6 bases). The CDR3 contains 22 residues. Germline loops: CDR1 MDHEN, CDR2 SYDVKM. Trimming took 5 bases from V and 0 from J, leaving 32 bases between them. CDR3 sequence reads: CASSDPRTPRLAPQSSYNEQFF. The CDR3 nucleotides are TGTGCCAGCAGTGATCCACGAACTCCACGGCTAGCGCCCCAGAGCTCCTACAATGAGCAGTTCTTC.

The genes are TRBV7-2 and TRBJ1-1; D is ambiguous. Germline CDR1 is SGHTA and CDR2 is FQGNSA. The CDR3 is made up of 12 amino acids. Trimming removed 4 bases at V and 5 bases at J, with 8 bases between. CDR3 residues: CASSSPGTEAFF. CDR3 in DNA: TGTGCCAGCAGCTCACCCGGGACTGAAGCTTTCTTT.

This clonotype was detected a few times. This chain uses TRBV7-2 with TRBJ2-5; D ambiguous. Germline values: CDR1 SGHTA, CDR2 FQGNSA. The CDR3 totals 13 residues. V was clipped by 5 bases and J by 6 bases, with 13 bases between them. This CDR3 reads CASSTWSAQTQYF. The CDR3 bases are TGTGCCAGCAGCACCTGGAGTGCCCAGACCCAGTACTTC.

This clonotype has a count of ten or more. This sequence joins TRBV5-1 and TRBJ2-2, with 9 positions matching TRBD2. The CDR3 spans 15 residues. Germline CDR1 is SGHRS and CDR2 is YFSETQ. Trimming took 5 bases from V and 4 from J; bases not matched to a gene: 6. CDR3 loop: CASRRTSDFTGELFF. The CDR3 DNA reads as TGCGCCAGCAGACGGACTAGCGACTTCACCGGGGAGCTGTTTTTT. Full variable domain (remainder filled in from reference TRBV5-1 and TRBJ2-2): KAGVTQTPRYLIKTRGQQVTLSCSPISGHRSVSWYQQTPGQGLQFLFEYFSETQRNKGNFPGRFSGRQFSNSRSEMNVSTLELGDSALYLCASRRTSDFTGELFFGEGSRLTVL.

This clonotype was counted a single time. This CDR3 is missing its conserved last phenylalanine or tryptophan, likely due to a read error. The V gene is TRBV29-1, the J gene TRBJ2-5; D is perhaps TRBD1 (6 bases). The length of the CDR3 is 15 residues. Trimming cost V 4 bases and J 0 bases, with 15 bases left between them. Germline V gene lookup returns CDR1 SQVTM and CDR2 ANQGSEA. CDR3 sequence (DNA): TGCAGCGTTGTGCTCCTTGGACAGTACCAAGAGACCCAGTACCTC. It codes for CSVVLLGQYQETQYL.

Only one count was recorded for this clonotype. The CDR3 here is CASSWTAGNEKLFF. Written as DNA, the CDR3 is TGCGCCAGCAGCTGGACAGCGGGTAATGAAAAACTGTTTTTT. The chain is built from TRBV5-1 and TRBJ1-4, with a weak D call TRBD1 (6 bases). Germline-derived CDR1 and CDR2 are SGHRS and YFSETQ. Trimming removed 3 bases from V and 4 bases from J, with 10 bases in between. The CDR3 consists of 14 residues.

This clonotype was seen a few times. The gene calls are TRBV28 and TRBJ2-1, with TRBD2 matching 7 bases. Germline values: CDR1 MDHEN, CDR2 SYDVKM. V lost 0 bases and J lost 9; bases outside the gene matches: 11. The CDR3 length is 16 residues. CDR3 residues: CASSLWAAGGGSEQFF. The CDR3 nucleotides are TGTGCCAGCAGTTTATGGGCGGCTGGGGGGGGAAGTGAGCAGTTCTTC.

The chain links TRBV6-4 to TRBJ2-3; unclear D gene. This CDR3 region has 17 residues. The germline V and J ends were trimmed by 5 bases and 4 bases, with 22 bases remaining between them. CDR1 MRHNA and CDR2 SNTAGT come from the germline V gene. The CDR3 DNA reads TGTGCCAGCAGTTACGCAGCCCATTTCAGTCTTGCAGATACGCAGTATTTT. Its protein product is CASSYAAHFSLADTQYF.

The chain uses TRBV7-9 and TRBJ1-5; 7 nucleotides agree with TRBD1. Trimming at V came to 1 base and at J to 3 bases, leaving 15 bases not matched to a gene. This CDR3 contains 19 residues. Germline V CDR1 and CDR2: SEHNR, FQNEAQ (reference sequence). CDR3 sequence reads: CASSLVVWLTGASNQPQHF. The CDR3 coding sequence is TGTGCCAGCAGCTTAGTGGTTTGGCTTACAGGGGCATCCAATCAGCCCCAGCATTTT.

As to this clonotype: One end of the junction is discordant with germline, which a read error may explain. The chain carries TRBV5-1 and TRBJ1-1; no clear D gene. The CDR3 is 18 residues long. Looked up from germline, CDR1 is SGHRS and CDR2 is YFSETQ. The chain's CDR3 is CASSLSSSGSGKNTEAFF. For the CDR3, the DNA is TGCGCCAGCAGCTTGTCTTCCTCGGGGTCCGGAAAGAACACTGAAGCTTTCTTC. Full variable domain (rest looked up from reference TRBV5-1 and TRBJ1-1): KAGVTQTPRYLIKTRGQQVTLSCSPISGHRSVSWYQQTPGQGLQFLFEYFSETQRNKGNFPGRFSGRQFSNSRSEMNVSTLELGDSALYLCASSLSSSGSGKNTEAFFGQGTRLTVV.

This clonotype was seen a few times. The chain recombines TRBV15 with TRBJ2-7, with TRBD2 matching 13 bases. Per germline, CDR1 LNHNV and CDR2 YYDKDF (reference sequence). J lost 0 bases, V lost 0 bases, and 11 bases had no gene match. This CDR3 spans 20 amino acids. The CDR3 is CATSRDQGLAGSRGSYEQYF. The CDR3 nucleotides read TGTGCCACCAGCAGAGATCAGGGACTAGCGGGATCCCGGGGCTCCTACGAGCAGTACTTC.

This clonotype appeared a single time. The rearrangement joins TRBV4-1 to TRBJ2-7; TRBD1 is a possible D gene (6 bases). The CDR3 extends over 16 amino acids. Germline-derived CDR1 and CDR2 are MGHRA and YSYEKL. Trimming removed 2 bases at V and 0 bases at J, with 14 bases between. Here the CDR3 reads CASSQSRDTSSYEQYF. As DNA, the CDR3 is TGCGCCAGCAGCCAATCGAGGGACACTAGCTCCTACGAGCAGTACTTC.

This clonotype has a handful of counts. The gene calls are TRBV12-3 or TRBV12-4 and TRBJ1-6, with TRBD1 as a possible D gene (6 bases). CDR3 length: 14 residues. With 6 bases removed from V and 9 bases from J, the gap between germline ends came to 15 bases. Here the CDR3 reads CASRSDSSSSPLHF. CDR3 sequence (DNA): TGTGCCAGCAGATCGGACAGTTCCTCTTCACCCCTCCACTTT.

This clonotype turned up a few times. V gene TRBV7-9 combines with J gene TRBJ2-7; D may match TRBD1 or TRBD2 (5 bases each). Germline CDR1 reads SEHNR; CDR2 reads FQNEAQ (reference sequence). The CDR3 covers 15 residues. The ends were cut back, 3 bases at V and 5 bases at J, with 17 bases in the middle. The CDR3 sequence is CASSLGMGPRDEQYF. CDR3 bases: TGTGCCAGCAGCTTGGGAATGGGACCGAGAGACGAGCAGTACTTC.